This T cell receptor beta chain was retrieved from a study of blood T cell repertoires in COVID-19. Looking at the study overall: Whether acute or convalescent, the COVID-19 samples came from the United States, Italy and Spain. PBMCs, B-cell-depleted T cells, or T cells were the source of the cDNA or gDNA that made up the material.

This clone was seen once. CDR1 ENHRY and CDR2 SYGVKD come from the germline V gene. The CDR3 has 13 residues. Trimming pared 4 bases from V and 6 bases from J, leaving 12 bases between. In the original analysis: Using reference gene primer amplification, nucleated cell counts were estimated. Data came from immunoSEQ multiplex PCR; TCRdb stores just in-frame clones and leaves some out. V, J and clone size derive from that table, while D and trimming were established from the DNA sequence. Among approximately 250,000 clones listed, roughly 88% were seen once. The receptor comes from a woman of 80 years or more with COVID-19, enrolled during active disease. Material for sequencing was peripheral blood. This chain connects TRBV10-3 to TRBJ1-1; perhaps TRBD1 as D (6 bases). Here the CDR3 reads CAISVQGTSEAFF. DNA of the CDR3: TGTGCCATCAGTGTTCAGGGGACCTCTGAAGCTTTCTTT.